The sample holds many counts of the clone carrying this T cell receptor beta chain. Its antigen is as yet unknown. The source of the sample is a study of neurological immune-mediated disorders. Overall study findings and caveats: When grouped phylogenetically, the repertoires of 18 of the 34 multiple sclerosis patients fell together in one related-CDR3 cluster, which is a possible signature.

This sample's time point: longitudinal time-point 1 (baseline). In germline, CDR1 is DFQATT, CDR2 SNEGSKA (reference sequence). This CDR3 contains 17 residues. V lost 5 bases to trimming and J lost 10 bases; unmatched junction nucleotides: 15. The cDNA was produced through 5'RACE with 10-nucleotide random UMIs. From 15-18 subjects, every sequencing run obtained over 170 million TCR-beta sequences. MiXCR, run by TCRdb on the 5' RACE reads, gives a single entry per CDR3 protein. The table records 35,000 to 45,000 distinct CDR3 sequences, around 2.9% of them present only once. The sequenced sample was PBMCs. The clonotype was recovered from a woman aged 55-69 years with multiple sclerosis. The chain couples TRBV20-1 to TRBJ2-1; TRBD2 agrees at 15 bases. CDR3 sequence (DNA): TGCAGTGCTTCTCCCCCCACGGGGGGACTAGCGGGGGGAGAGCAGTTCTTC. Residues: CSASPPTGGLAGGEQFF.